The entry below gives a single T cell receptor (beta chain) sequence along with its context. This entry is derived from a study of blood T cell repertoires in COVID-19. Study summary: T cells, B-cell-depleted T cells, or PBMCs provided the cDNA or gDNA that served as material.

Germline CDR1 reads GTSNPN; CDR2 reads SVGIG (reference sequence). This CDR3 is 13 amino acids long. The ends lost 1 base at V and 4 bases at J; junction bases unmatched: 2. Original handling: Using reference gene primer amplification, nucleated cell counts were estimated. Sequencing used immunoSEQ multiplex PCR; TCRdb keeps in-frame clones, though not all of them. The DNA gave D and trimming, while V, J and clone size come from that table. Of around 200,000 clones listed, 86% were seen once; the top ten hold around 4.5%. Participants reported their clinical history, and cohort assignment relied on those reports. A COVID-19 case had been met by exposed participants during the 2 weeks before study entry.

The origin of this receptor is a woman aged 25 to 39 who had been exposed to COVID-19. The chain carries TRBV30 and TRBJ1-2; the match to TRBD1 covers 8 bases. Sequencing was done on a sample of PBMCs or T cells enriched from blood (not recorded which). Here the CDR3 reads CAWSADRGYGYTF. The CDR3 region has the DNA TGTGCCTGGAGTGCCGACAGGGGCTATGGCTACACCTTC.